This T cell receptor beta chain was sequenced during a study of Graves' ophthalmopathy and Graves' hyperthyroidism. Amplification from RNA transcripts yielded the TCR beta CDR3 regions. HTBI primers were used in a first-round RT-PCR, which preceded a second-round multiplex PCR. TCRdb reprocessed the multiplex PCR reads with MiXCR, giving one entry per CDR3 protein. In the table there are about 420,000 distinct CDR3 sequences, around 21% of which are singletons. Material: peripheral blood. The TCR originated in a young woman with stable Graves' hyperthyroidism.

The CDR3 reads CASSITGTYEQYF. Here the CDR3 DNA reads TGCGCCAGCAGCATAACGGGGACCTACGAGCAGTACTTC. The chain employs TRBV4-1 and TRBJ2-7; weak D call: TRBD2 (5 bases). Trimming stripped 5 bases from V and 2 bases from J, with 10 bases between. This CDR3 region has 13 residues. Per germline, CDR1 MGHRA and CDR2 YSYEKL.